Detailed here is one T cell receptor beta chain. Unique molecular identifiers tagged the TCRbeta library. TCRdb used MiXCR to reprocess the PCR reads, holding one entry per CDR3 protein. This sample has about 440,000 distinct CDR3 sequences, with approximately 41% found just once. This sample was taken from a study of T-cell reconstitution after alpha-beta-depleted transplantation in children. V trimming: 6 bases; J trimming: 7 bases; junction bases outside the gene matches: 9. Germline CDR1 SGHTA, CDR2 FQGTGA. The length of the CDR3 is 14 residues. This TCR was sampled from a girl aged 2-9 years with aplastic anemia, due to receive a stem cell transplant. This chain connects TRBV7-3 to TRBJ1-1; TRBD1 matches at 9 bases. The source was PBMCs, collected before TCRalphabeta/CD19-depleted stem cell transplant. The CDR3 region has the DNA TGTGCCAGCAGTCTTCCGGGACAGGGCCTTGAAGCTTTCTTT. Amino acids: CASSLPGQGLEAFF. The variable domain in full, with the rest retrieved from reference TRBV7-3 and TRBJ1-1, is GAGVSQTPSNKVTEKGKYVELRCDPISGHTALYWYRQSLGQGPEFLIYFQGTGAADDSGLPNDRFFAVRPEGSVSTLKIQRTERGDSAVYLCASSLPGQGLEAFFGQGTRLTVV.